This entry features one T cell receptor beta chain sequence. The clone's antigen remains unknown. There are no base qualities to consult, and no much larger clone falls within one base. These data come from a study of blood T cell repertoires in COVID-19 (dated by TCRdb to the early 2020s). The study in broad terms: Samples from collaborators originated in the United States, Italy and Spain and spanned both the acute and convalescent phases of COVID-19. Nearly every sample came with metadata listing a de-identified subject ID, COVID-19 status, age in years and sex. Where available, HLA class I and class II types were obtained from metadata supplied by the sample provider rather than from assay-based typing. The repertoires were released in a freely available public database intended as a resource for research on the immune response to SARS-CoV-2. The material from the prospective study consisted of cDNA or gDNA derived from T cells, B-cell-depleted T cells, or PBMCs. The samples were drawn from two sources: the first 160 participants of the ongoing ImmuneRACE study, and fewer than 1,500 subjects contributed by 6 global collaborators. Subjects who had been exposed to COVID-19, were actively infected with it, or had recovered from it provided the deeply sampled blood TCRbeta repertoires that made up the dataset. Overall study outcomes, separate from this receptor: The amount of clinical and demographic metadata varied by source and participant and was provided uncurated.

Inclusive of the bounding cysteine and phenylalanine, the CDR3 is 13 residues long. Only the CDR3 DNA stays, 39 bases, in frame from base 1. Reading the germline V gene gives CDR1 SQVTM and CDR2 ANQGSEA. Here V drops 7 bases and J drops 8 bases, and the junction holds 8 bases not matched to any gene. Whole blood was collected in K2EDTA tubes by collaborating institutions according to the institutions' own protocols. Collaborator samples were shipped for TCRbeta analysis as frozen whole blood, isolated PBMCs, or DNA extracted from either sample type. TCRbeta CDR3 regions were amplified from genomic DNA by means of the immunoSEQ Assay, a bias-controlled multiplex PCR. In the paper's pipeline: The number of nucleated cells in each sample was estimated by amplification of reference gene primers within the assay. To quantify the absolute abundance of each unique TCRbeta CDR3 rearrangement, sequence reads were collapsed and filtered. For each sample, productive Simpson clonality was calculated by taking the square root of Simpson's diversity index across productive rearrangements. Held by TCRdb, this immuneACCESS table contains in-frame sequences only and omits some clones. Under half of the omission traces to an unresolved V gene where checked; the cause of the rest is unknown. V and J calls and clone size are as listed in that table; D and trimming were resolved from the DNA. The table for this sample lists tens of thousands of clones; roughly 90% of them were counted only once. The ten largest clonotypes hold about 2.1% of the sample.

The receptor's source is a man aged 25 to 40 with acute or convalescent COVID-19. Sequenced: peripheral blood. Here the chain combines TRBV29-1 and TRBJ2-1, and TRBD1 aligns with 10 junction nucleotides. The CDR3 reads CSARTGGIYEQFF. The DNA sequence reads TGCAGCGCCCGGACAGGGGGTATCTATGAGCAGTTCTTC.